This TCR beta chain was recorded in a study of cytomegalovirus exposure and HLA in healthy donors. Points from the study as a whole: Rare TCR sequences predominated, though certain public TCRs were found in many donors.

Some clones are missing from TCRdb's copy, which holds only in-frame ones; the method was immunoSEQ multiplex PCR. The data contain approximately 240,000 clones, about 90% of them seen just once; the ten biggest clones take up approximately 1%. Regarding this clone: Its antigen is still unknown.

Between the trimmed V and J ends, which lost 2 bases and 2 bases, there was a span of 16 bases. Germline CDR1 is GTSNPN and CDR2 is SVGIG (reference sequence). This CDR3 has 16 amino acids. The material sequenced was PBMCs. This TCR came from a woman in her late teens or twenties in good health and CMV-seronegative. The gene calls are TRBV30 and TRBJ1-5, with TRBD1 as a possible D gene (5 bases). The CDR3 nucleotides are TGTGCCTGGAGTTCGACTCAACTCAGGGGCAATCAGCCCCAGCATTTT. Amino acids: CAWSSTQLRGNQPQHF.